This entry lists 12 T cell receptor beta chains sequenced from one sample in a study of PD-L1 blockade in urothelial cancer (dated by TCRdb to about 2017). Libraries came from the immunoSEQ multiplex PCR assay. As stored in TCRdb, this immuneACCESS dataset retains in-frame rearrangements with V and J assigned. A fraction of the clones does not appear; measured against another copy, unresolved V genes explain less than half of the discrepancy, and the remainder lacks a known reason. The sample contains tens of thousands of clones, around 85% of them found a single time. The ten most abundant clones make up under 2.5% of the sample. The time point tag for this specimen amounts to: peripheral blood 6 weeks after treatment start. Sequencing was performed on PBMCs, taken around atezolizumab (anti-PD-L1) treatment. These TCRs come from a man over 45 with urothelial cancer.

This clone is deemed medium-sized. The chain has TRBV27 and TRBJ1-6; no clear D gene. Trimming removed 5 bases at V and 8 bases at J, with 10 bases between. The CDR3 loop spans 13 amino acids. Germline V gene lookup returns CDR1 MNHEY and CDR2 SMNVEV (reference sequence). CDR3 nucleotides: TGTGCCAGCAGTCCCGGGGTGTATTCACCCCTCCACTTT. It is translated as CASSPGVYSPLHF.

The CDR3 spells CAWKGQRYEQYF. In nucleotides, the CDR3 is TGTGCCTGGAAAGGCCAGCGGTACGAGCAGTACTTC. The chain couples TRBV30 to TRBJ2-7, with D perhaps matching TRBD2 (5 bases). The V gene's germline CDR1 is GTSNPN and CDR2 SVGIG (reference sequence). Trimming removed 4 bases from V and 4 bases from J, with 11 bases in between. CDR3 size: 12 residues.

The rearrangement links TRBV27 to TRBJ2-1; 9 bases are a match to TRBD1. Germline CDR1 and CDR2: MNHEY and SMNVEV (reference sequence). The CDR3 contains 14 residues. V lost 6 bases to trimming and J lost 5 bases; unmatched junction nucleotides: 5. The CDR3 spells CASRKQGANNEQFF. The CDR3 nucleotides read TGTGCCAGCAGAAAACAGGGGGCTAACAATGAGCAGTTCTTC.

The chain combines TRBV6-4 with TRBJ2-1, with 14 bases matching TRBD2. The CDR3 covers 15 residues. V was pared by 2 bases and J by 6 bases, with 0 bases of the junction left unmatched. Germline loops: CDR1 MRHNA, CDR2 SNTAGT. CDR3 sequence reads: CASSDGTSGGNEQFF. CDR3 DNA: TGTGCCAGCAGTGACGGGACTAGCGGGGGCAATGAGCAGTTCTTC.

This chain connects TRBV11-1 to TRBJ2-5; 7 bases align to TRBD2. Germline CDR1 is SGHAT and CDR2 is FQDESV (reference sequence). The CDR3 loop spans 13 amino acids. J gave up 5 bases and V 3 bases, and 3 bases lay outside the gene matches. The CDR3 DNA is TGTGCCAGCAGCTTTACGCGGGGGGAGACCCAGTACTTC. This translates into CASSFTRGETQYF.

The V and J genes are TRBV7-9 and TRBJ2-5; TRBD1 matches 7 bases. Germline-derived CDR1 and CDR2 are SEHNR and FQNEAQ (reference sequence). CDR3 length: 14 residues. V was clipped by 6 bases and J by 7 bases; unmatched bases: 11. Here the CDR3 DNA reads TGTGCCAGCAGGGCCGGGGACAGCAGCCGGACCCAGTACTTC. It is translated as CASRAGDSSRTQYF.

The CDR3 loop reads CASSLRPSNYEQYF. DNA for the CDR3: TGTGCCAGCAGCCTGCGTCCCTCGAACTACGAGCAGTACTTC. V gene TRBV6-5 combines with J gene TRBJ2-7; D remains unclear. V lost 6 bases and J 3 bases, leaving 15 bases between the germline ends. From germline, CDR1 is MNHEY and CDR2 SVGAGI. This CDR3 spans 14 amino acids.

The chain joins TRBV2 to TRBJ2-3; 8 bases line up with TRBD2. V was pared by 3 bases and J by 5 bases, with 7 bases of the junction left unmatched. Germline V gives CDR1 SNHLY, CDR2 FYNNEI. The CDR3 has 15 amino acids. The CDR3 coding sequence is TGTGCCAGCAGTGAGATTACTAGCGGCATAGATACGCAGTATTTT. It yields the protein CASSEITSGIDTQYF.

The chain combines TRBV2 with TRBJ2-7; 9 nucleotides align to TRBD2. The ends lost 2 bases at V and 6 bases at J; junction bases unmatched: 8. The CDR3 runs to 15 residues. Germline CDR1 reads SNHLY; CDR2 reads FYNNEI. The CDR3 sequence is CASSERGGGAREQYF. DNA for the CDR3: TGTGCCAGCAGTGAACGAGGCGGGGGGGCCCGCGAGCAGTACTTC.

Here the CDR3 DNA reads TGTGCCAGCAGCTCCTACGGTACAGGGGCTGACGAGCAGTACTTC. It codes for CASSSYGTGADEQYF. The chain uses TRBV7-9 and TRBJ2-7, with 7 bases fitting TRBD1. The CDR3 has 15 amino acids. V lost 4 bases and J lost 5; bases outside the gene matches: 11. Germline V gene lookup returns CDR1 SEHNR and CDR2 FQNEAQ (reference sequence).

The gene calls are TRBV5-1 and TRBJ2-5, with 13 positions matching TRBD2. The CDR3 length is 16 residues. V lost 4 bases and J lost 1; bases outside the gene matches: 4. Germline V gene lookup returns CDR1 SGHRS and CDR2 YFSETQ. The CDR3 sequence is CASSGGTSGAQETQYF. In DNA, the CDR3 is TGCGCCAGCAGCGGGGGGACTAGCGGGGCCCAAGAGACCCAGTACTTC. Together with reference TRBV5-1 and TRBJ2-5, the CDR3 gives the full variable domain: KAGVTQTPRYLIKTRGQQVTLSCSPISGHRSVSWYQQTPGQGLQFLFEYFSETQRNKGNFPGRFSGRQFSNSRSEMNVSTLELGDSALYLCASSGGTSGAQETQYFGPGTRLLVL.

V usage is TRBV9 and J usage is TRBJ2-7; weak D call: TRBD1 (6 bases). V lost 2 bases and J lost 4, with 16 bases in between. The CDR3 runs 15 residues. Germline assignment: CDR1 SGDLS and CDR2 YYNGEE. CDR3 sequence (DNA): TGTGCCAGCAGCGTTGACCCGGGACATGTTTACGAGCAGTACTTC. Translated, it gives CASSVDPGHVYEQYF. Complete variable domain (other parts from reference TRBV9 and TRBJ2-7): DSGVTQTPKHLITATGQRVTLRCSPRSGDLSVYWYQQSLDQGLQFLIQYYNGEERAKGNILERFSAQQFPDLHSELNLSSLELGDSALYFCASSVDPGHVYEQYFGPGTRLTVT.